Each of the 26 T cell receptor beta chains below was sequenced from the same sample in a study of control samples from healthy donors and cancer patients. TCRdb's table, derived via immunoSEQ multiplex PCR, lists solely in-frame clones and lacks some. The data show about 180,000 clones, with roughly nine tenths seen just once and approximately 1.4% held by the top ten. Input material: blood. Receptors originate from a man in his thirties or forties in good health.

This chain links TRBV18 with TRBJ1-2, with TRBD1 as a possible D gene (6 bases). Germline CDR1 is KGHSH and CDR2 is LQKENI. Trimming took 3 bases from V and 4 from J, leaving 15 bases between them. The CDR3 contains 15 residues. This CDR3 is CASSPSGEGVYGYTF. The CDR3 coding sequence is TGTGCCAGCTCACCCTCAGGGGAGGGGGTCTATGGCTACACCTTC.

This CDR3 reads CASSRDISSYNEQFF. DNA of the CDR3: TGTGCCAGCAGTCGCGACATCTCCTCCTACAATGAGCAGTTCTTC. This chain connects TRBV7-9 to TRBJ2-1; D is unresolved. The CDR3 length is 15 residues. CDR1 and CDR2 from the germline V gene are SEHNR and FQNEAQ (reference sequence). V was shortened by 6 bases and J by 0 bases, with 12 bases between the two germline ends.

This clone was seen a single time. The chain couples TRBV5-4 to TRBJ2-2; TRBD1 or TRBD2 may be the D gene (5 bases each). The CDR3 runs to 15 residues. The V gene lost 5 bases and the J gene lost 6 bases, with 17 bases spanning the gap. From germline, CDR1 is SGHNT and CDR2 YYREEE (reference sequence). CDR3 in DNA: TGTGCCAGCAGTTTGATAGGGGTCGGGGCCGGGGAGCTGTTTTTT. This sequence encodes CASSLIGVGAGELFF.

This clone was detected once. CDR3 DNA sequence: TGTGCCATCAGTGAGTCTGATAGCGGGAGGACCGGGGAGCTGTTTTTT. Its translation is CAISESDSGRTGELFF. V and J are TRBV10-3 and TRBJ2-2; 10 positions agree with TRBD2. There are 16 residues in the CDR3. From germline, CDR1 is ENHRY and CDR2 SYGVKD. Trimming removed 0 bases from V and 5 bases from J; junction bases left unmatched: 3.

The V and J genes are TRBV5-1 and TRBJ1-4; 7 bases match TRBD1. Germline trimming cut 1 base from V and 6 bases from J; bases unmatched to any gene: 6. Germline lookup yields CDR1 SGHRS and CDR2 YFSETQ. The CDR3 covers 15 residues. The CDR3 loop is CASSLNRGGDEKLFF. CDR3 DNA sequence: TGCGCCAGCAGCTTGAACAGGGGTGGAGATGAAAAACTGTTTTTT.

This clone was recorded once. The chain employs TRBV6-5 and TRBJ2-7; D uncertain. The germline CDR1 and CDR2 sequences are MNHEY and SVGAGI. This CDR3 comprises 10 residues. Trimming cost V 6 bases and J 2 bases, with 2 bases left between them. The CDR3 DNA reads as TGTGCCAGCAGGGCCTACGAGCAGTACTTC. It is translated as CASRAYEQYF.

The chain recombines TRBV28 with TRBJ2-1; 8 nucleotides line up with TRBD2. This CDR3 has 15 amino acids. Per germline, CDR1 MDHEN and CDR2 SYDVKM. V lost 9 bases to trimming and J lost 3 bases; unmatched junction nucleotides: 10. CDR3 nucleotide sequence: TGTGCCAGTCAAACCCGGCGGGAGGTCTACAATGAGCAGTTCTTC. Its protein is CASQTRREVYNEQFF.

The chain carries TRBV18 and TRBJ1-3; no clear D. This CDR3 contains 16 residues. V dropped 2 bases and J dropped 0 bases, with 11 bases sitting between them. CDR1 is KGHSH and CDR2 is LQKENI in the germline V gene. The CDR3 DNA reads as TGTGCCAGCTCACCAAGTTCCACCAGCTCTGGAAACACCATATATTTT. Translated: CASSPSSTSSGNTIYF.

The chain carries TRBV12-5 and TRBJ1-2; D is perhaps TRBD1 (6 bases). This CDR3 is built from 12 residues. Trimming took 7 bases from V and 5 from J, leaving 11 bases between them. Germline lookup yields CDR1 LGHNT and CDR2 FRNRAP. The DNA for the CDR3 is TGTGCTAGTGTGGGGGGGCGGTATGGCTACACCTTC. Its translation is CASVGGRYGYTF.

This chain uses TRBV7-9 with TRBJ2-1, with D hard to call. The V gene lost 1 base and the J gene lost 5 bases, with 6 bases spanning the gap. The germline gives CDR1 SEHNR, CDR2 FQNEAQ (reference sequence). This CDR3 has 13 amino acids. The CDR3 is CASSLVSDNEQFF. The CDR3 DNA sequence: TGTGCCAGCAGCTTAGTATCGGACAATGAGCAGTTCTTC.

The V and J genes are TRBV5-1 and TRBJ2-7, with D possibly matching TRBD1 (6 bases). CDR1 and CDR2 (germline): SGHRS, YFSETQ. Trimming stripped 6 bases from V and 1 base from J, with 11 bases between. The CDR3 contains 13 residues. The CDR3 DNA reads as TGCGCCAGCACCCGGGACAAATCCTACGAGCAGTACTTC. Its protein is CASTRDKSYEQYF.

The V and J genes are TRBV30 and TRBJ1-1; perhaps TRBD1 as D (5 bases). V was shortened by 2 bases and J by 4 bases, with 17 bases between the two germline ends. CDR1 and CDR2 from the germline V gene are GTSNPN and SVGIG (reference sequence). The CDR3 consists of 15 residues. CDR3 in amino acids: CAWSPTHRGGTEAFF. In nucleotides, the CDR3 is TGTGCCTGGAGTCCCACTCATAGGGGTGGCACTGAAGCTTTCTTT. Filled out from reference TRBV30 and TRBJ1-1, the complete variable domain reads SQTIHQWPATLVQPVGSPLSLECTVEGTSNPNLYWYRQAAGRGLQLLFYSVGIGQISSEVPQNLSASRPQDRQFILSSKKLLLSDSGFYLCAWSPTHRGGTEAFFGQGTRLTVV.

V usage is TRBV2 and J usage is TRBJ2-1; D is ambiguous. The germline gives CDR1 SNHLY, CDR2 FYNNEI. CDR3 length: 15 amino acids. The V end lost 4 bases, the J end lost 0 bases, and 10 bases lay between the germline ends. DNA of the CDR3: TGTGCCAGCAGTGTGACGAGACTCTCCTACAATGAGCAGTTCTTC. It specifies CASSVTRLSYNEQFF. The whole variable domain, remainder taken from reference TRBV2 and TRBJ2-1, is EPEVTQTPSHQVTQMGQEVILRCVPISNHLYFYWYRQILGQKVEFLVSFYNNEISEKSEIFDDQFSVERPDGSNFTLKIRSTKLEDSAMYFCASSVTRLSYNEQFFGPGTRLTVL.

The chain carries TRBV30 and TRBJ1-4; 7 positions agree with TRBD1. This CDR3 region has 17 residues. Germline V gene data show CDR1 as GTSNPN and CDR2 as SVGIG (reference sequence). V trimming: 2 bases; J trimming: 0 bases; junction bases outside the gene matches: 9. In DNA form, the CDR3 reads TGTGCCTGGAGTCCTTGGGACAGCGCCGCAACTAATGAAAAACTGTTTTTT. Encoded protein: CAWSPWDSAATNEKLFF.

The chain recombines TRBV6-5 with TRBJ1-2; TRBD1 matches 7 bases. Germline loops: CDR1 MNHEY, CDR2 SVGAGI. The length of the CDR3 is 15 residues. The ends lost 4 bases at V and 3 bases at J; junction bases unmatched: 8. The CDR3, as DNA: TGTGCCAGCAGTTCAAATCCCGGACAGGACTATGGCTACACCTTC. Its translation: CASSSNPGQDYGYTF.

The chain uses TRBV4-1 and TRBJ2-5; no firm D call. The CDR3 extends over 17 amino acids. Trimming pared 3 bases from V and 5 bases from J, leaving 22 bases between. The germline gives CDR1 MGHRA, CDR2 YSYEKL. The CDR3 loop is CASSQQLTATRGETQYF. In nucleotides, the CDR3 is TGCGCCAGCAGCCAGCAGCTAACGGCTACCCGTGGGGAGACCCAGTACTTC.

This clone showed up just a few times. CDR3 sequence (DNA): TGTGCCAGCAGTCGTGTCTCTGGAAACACCATATATTTT. This gives the protein CASSRVSGNTIYF. The rearrangement uses TRBV27 and TRBJ1-3; D not resolved. The V end was cut by 5 bases, the J end by 0 bases, with 5 bases between. Germline V lookup: CDR1 MNHEY, CDR2 SMNVEV (reference sequence). The CDR3 covers 13 residues.

V usage is TRBV11-2 and J usage is TRBJ2-2, with 8 bases aligning to TRBD1. This CDR3 has 12 residues. The germline V gene encodes CDR1 SGHAT and CDR2 FQNNGV. J was trimmed by 12 bases and V by 5 bases; bases with no gene match: 5. CDR3 in DNA: TGTGCCAGCAGCCTACGGACAGGGAAGCTGTTTTTT. Encoded protein: CASSLRTGKLFF.

The V call is TRBV9, the J call TRBJ2-1, with D unclear. CDR3 length equals 13 residues. The germline V and J ends were trimmed by 0 bases and 8 bases, with 9 bases remaining between them. Germline CDR1 and CDR2: SGDLS and YYNGEE. CDR3 sequence (DNA): TGTGCCAGCAGCGTAGAGGGATCCGATGAGCAGTTCTTC. It yields the protein CASSVEGSDEQFF.

J is TRBJ1-4 and V is TRBV4-3, with TRBD1 matching 8 bases. The germline gives CDR1 LGHNA, CDR2 YSLEER. The V gene end was trimmed by 1 base and the J gene end by 8 bases; junction bases not matched to a gene: 15. The CDR3 spans 18 residues. The DNA for the CDR3 is TGCGCCAGCAGCCAAGTGTTCCAGGGGGCAGCCGAGGAGGAAAAACTGTTTTTT. Translated, it gives CASSQVFQGAAEEEKLFF.

The count of this clone is one. The V call is TRBV18, the J call TRBJ1-2; D call uncertain. The V end was cut by 6 bases, the J end by 8 bases, with 13 bases between. The CDR3 runs to 12 residues. Per the germline V gene, CDR1 is KGHSH and CDR2 is LQKENI. CDR3 in amino acids: CASSSGPMGYTF. In nucleotides, the CDR3 is TGTGCCAGCTCCTCGGGTCCTATGGGCTACACCTTC.

The chain recombines TRBV7-8 with TRBJ2-3, with TRBD1 identical over 7 bases. The CDR3 totals 15 residues. The V and J ends lost 6 bases and 6 bases, in that order; junction bases with no gene match: 12. In germline, CDR1 is SGHVS, CDR2 FQNEAQ. In DNA form, the CDR3 reads TGTGCCAGCAGATCAAACAGGGGCGGGCGGGATACGCAGTATTTT. Translated, it gives CASRSNRGGRDTQYF.

The CDR3 is CASSQDPRGRTEAFF. The CDR3 nucleotides are TGTGCCAGCAGCCAAGACCCCAGGGGTCGGACTGAAGCTTTCTTT. V usage is TRBV3-1 (or the pseudogene TRBV3-2) and J usage is TRBJ1-1; a possible D gene is TRBD1 (6 bases). CDR3 size: 15 residues. V lost 0 bases and J lost 5, with 13 bases in between. Germline V lookup: CDR1 LGHDT, CDR2 YNNKEL (reference sequence).

DNA of the CDR3: TGTGCCAGCAGCTTAGAGGGGGGGGGATTGAGGAGCAATCAGCCCCAGCATTTT. It translates to CASSLEGGGLRSNQPQHF. The chain employs TRBV7-6 and TRBJ1-5, with D maybe TRBD1 (6 bases). The length of the CDR3 is 18 residues. The germline V gene encodes CDR1 SGHVS and CDR2 FNYEAQ. V lost 1 base, J lost 1 base, and 17 bases lay in between.

The chain couples TRBV30 to TRBJ1-2, with D perhaps TRBD1 (6 bases). CDR1 and CDR2 (germline): GTSNPN, SVGIG (reference sequence). CDR3 size: 14 residues. Trimming removed 4 bases at V and 4 bases at J, with 16 bases between. CDR3 nucleotides: TGTGCCTGGACCCCGGACAGTTATTCCTATGGCTACACCTTC. Residues: CAWTPDSYSYGYTF.

The rearrangement joins TRBV14 to TRBJ2-2; either TRBD1 or TRBD2 may supply D (5 bases each). In germline, CDR1 is SGHDN, CDR2 FVKESK. Trimming cost V 4 bases and J 6 bases, with 12 bases left between them. CDR3 length: 14 residues. This CDR3 reads CASSLNLGAGELFF. In nucleotides, the CDR3 is TGTGCCAGCAGCCTAAACCTGGGGGCCGGGGAGCTGTTTTTT. Full variable domain (outside the CDR3, taken from reference TRBV14 and TRBJ2-2): EAGVTQFPSHSVIEKGQTVTLRCDPISGHDNLYWYRRVMGKEIKFLLHFVKESKQDESGMPNNRFLAERTGGTYSTLKVQPAELEDSGVYFCASSLNLGAGELFFGEGSRLTVL.